The rows below give T cell receptor beta chains drawn from one sample of a study of shared clonotypes between healthy human individuals. This table comes from immunoSEQ multiplex PCR, and its TCRdb copy is limited to in-frame clones, with some not included. The sample records 450,000 to 700,000 clones, about 95% being singletons. Sequencing input: naive CD8+ T cells sorted from blood. These receptors originate from a woman in her twenties or thirties in good health. Both conserved end residues are part of each CDR3. D genes are given only for firm matches. Only part of the rows carry a size: once, few, many, or a class if the clone is expanded.

D gene | clone size | J gene | V gene | CDR3 protein | CDR3 DNA
. | . | TRBJ1-2 | TRBV19 | CASSIERRDYGYTF | TGTGCCAGTAGTATAGAGAGACGAGACTATGGCTACACCTTC
. | . | TRBJ2-7 | TRBV6-5 | CASSRGRGYEQYF | TGTGCCAGCAGTCGGGGCCGGGGCTACGAGCAGTACTTC
. | once | TRBJ2-5 | TRBV6-5 | CASSFGLTGETQYF | TGTGCCAGCAGTTTCGGCCTTACGGGAGAGACCCAGTACTTC
TRBD2 | . | TRBJ2-7 | TRBV27 | CASSLTSRGSYEQYF | TGTGCCAGCAGTTTGACTAGCCGGGGGTCCTACGAGCAGTACTTC
TRBD2 | . | TRBJ2-7 | TRBV28 | CASSFRLAGTEQYF | TGTGCCAGCAGTTTTAGACTAGCGGGGACCGAGCAGTACTTC
. | . | TRBJ2-1 | TRBV19 | CASSILLDSPYNEQFF | TGTGCCAGTAGTATTCTGTTGGACTCTCCGTACAATGAGCAGTTCTTC
. | . | TRBJ2-7 | TRBV27 | CASSLSGRSYEQYF | TGTGCCAGCAGTTTATCGGGGCGGTCCTACGAGCAGTACTTC
TRBD1 | . | TRBJ2-7 | TRBV27 | CASSLGTGETYEQYF | TGTGCCAGCAGTTTGGGGACAGGGGAAACCTACGAGCAGTACTTC
TRBD2 | . | TRBJ2-5 | TRBV6-5 | CATSRPKAGEMSQYF | TGTGCCACCTCCAGACCCAAGGCGGGAGAGATGTCCCAGTACTTC
. | . | TRBJ2-1 | TRBV7-9 | CASSPGPVNNEQFF | TGTGCCAGCAGCCCCGGACCCGTTAACAATGAGCAGTTCTTC
TRBD1 | . | TRBJ2-7 | TRBV5-8 | CASSWTGIGAYEQYF | TGTGCCAGCAGCTGGACAGGGATAGGGGCCTACGAGCAGTACTTC
. | . | TRBJ1-6 | TRBV5-4 | CASSLGGSSYNSPLHF | TGTGCCAGCAGCTTGGGTGGGAGCTCCTATAATTCACCCCTCCACTTT
. | . | TRBJ1-1 | TRBV29-1 | CSVPPTRGWANTEAFF | TGCAGCGTTCCCCCCACCCGGGGTTGGGCTAACACTGAAGCTTTCTTT
TRBD2 | . | TRBJ2-1 | TRBV11-1 | CASSLSGSGSGEQFF | TGTGCCAGCAGCTTGAGCGGGAGCGGTTCGGGGGAGCAGTTCTTC
. | . | TRBJ1-1 | TRBV19 | CASSISEGQTNTEAFF | TGTGCCAGTAGTATAAGTGAGGGGCAGACAAACACTGAAGCTTTCTTT
TRBD1 | . | TRBJ1-1 | TRBV4-1 | CASSHPGGVWTEAFF | TGCGCCAGCAGCCACCCAGGGGGGGTTTGGACTGAAGCTTTCTTT
. | . | TRBJ2-7 | TRBV6-1 | CASSEMGEIYEQYF | TGTGCCAGCAGTGAAATGGGGGAGATCTACGAGCAGTACTTC
TRBD1 | . | TRBJ2-7 | TRBV7-8 | CATRDRSSYEQYF | TGTGCCACCCGGGACAGGAGCTCCTACGAGCAGTACTTC
. | . | TRBJ2-3 | TRBV28 | CASSFRAADTQYF | TGTGCCAGCAGTTTCAGGGCGGCAGATACGCAGTATTTT
. | . | TRBJ1-1 | TRBV28 | CASSRRFGWGSRTEAFF | TGTGCCAGCAGTCGCAGGTTTGGGTGGGGGAGTAGGACTGAAGCTTTCTTT
. | few | TRBJ1-2 | TRBV19 | CASSIGSGSGYTF | TGTGCCAGTAGTATTGGAAGCGGGTCTGGCTACACCTTC
. | . | TRBJ1-2 | TRBV21-1 | CASNPHLTRNYGYTF | TGTGCCAGCAACCCCCATTTGACACGGAACTATGGCTACACCTTC